The 20 T cell receptor beta chains below all came from one sample that was sequenced in a study of graft-versus-host responses after intestinal transplantation. Clones were sequenced by immunoSEQ multiplex PCR, and TCRdb holds only the in-frame ones, with some missing. The table includes over 8,500 clones, roughly 95% detected once. The specimen comprised bone marrow, sampled roughly 540 days after intestinal transplantation. The receptors come from a human patient who received an intestinal transplant, so some T cells may come from the graft donor.

The chain links TRBV4-1 to TRBJ2-7; 7 nucleotides line up with TRBD2. The CDR3 spans 15 residues. V shed 4 bases and J 2 bases; nucleotides not matched to a gene: 8. Germline V gene sequence: CDR1 MGHRA, CDR2 YSYEKL. The CDR3 reads CASSPRGGGPYEQYF. The CDR3 DNA reads TGCGCCAGCAGCCCGAGGGGCGGGGGACCCTACGAGCAGTACTTC.

There are a few counts of this clone. The J gene is TRBJ1-2, the V gene TRBV27; D possibly corresponds to TRBD1 (5 bases). The CDR3 totals 16 residues. CDR1 and CDR2 (germline): MNHEY, SMNVEV (reference sequence). The V end lost 0 bases, the J end lost 4 bases, and 15 bases lay between the germline ends. CDR3 in DNA: TGTGCCAGCAGTTTATCGATCGTGGGGGGATCCTATGGCTACACCTTC. This translates into CASSLSIVGGSYGYTF.

This rearrangement joins TRBV28 to TRBJ1-1; TRBD1 might be the D (5 bases). This CDR3 is 15 amino acids long. The ends were cut back, 5 bases at V and 5 bases at J, with 18 bases in the middle. Germline values: CDR1 MDHEN, CDR2 SYDVKM. The CDR3 protein is CASSLSGAGMTEAFF. CDR3 nucleotide sequence: TGTGCCAGCAGTCTCTCCGGGGCAGGGATGACTGAAGCTTTCTTT.

This chain joins TRBV5-6 and TRBJ2-5, with TRBD1 identical over 9 bases. J gave up 5 bases and V 4 bases, and 12 bases lay outside the gene matches. Germline CDR1 and CDR2: SGHDT and YYEEEE. The CDR3 totals 16 residues. CDR3 nucleotide sequence: TGTGCCAGCAGCGGGCCGGGACAGGGTTTGTTGGAGACCCAGTACTTC. This translates into CASSGPGQGLLETQYF.

V is TRBV4-2 and J is TRBJ2-7; D assignment may be TRBD1 or TRBD2 (5 bases each). This CDR3 is built from 15 residues. Trimming pared 1 base from V and 2 bases from J, leaving 12 bases between. CDR1 and CDR2 (germline): LGHNA, YNFKEQ. CDR3 in amino acids: CASSQGVGGPYEQYF. The CDR3 nucleotides read TGTGCCAGCAGCCAAGGGGTTGGGGGTCCCTACGAGCAGTACTTC.

This chain connects TRBV28 to TRBJ1-1, with 9 bases identical to TRBD1. This CDR3 is built from 17 residues. CDR1 is MDHEN, CDR2 SYDVKM, per germline. J lost 1 base, V lost 5 bases, and 11 bases had no gene match. CDR3 coding DNA: TGTGCCAGCAGTCCGCTGGGACAGGGCCTGGCGAACACTGAAGCTTTCTTT. It yields the protein CASSPLGQGLANTEAFF.

The rearrangement links TRBV15 to TRBJ2-2, with 11 bases identical to TRBD1. With 1 base clipped from V and 6 bases from J, the junction kept 4 bases outside the gene matches. The germline gives CDR1 LNHNV, CDR2 YYDKDF (reference sequence). The CDR3 has 16 amino acids. The CDR3 protein is CATSRGAGQGAGELFF. The CDR3 DNA sequence: TGTGCCACCAGCAGAGGGGCGGGACAGGGGGCCGGGGAGCTGTTTTTT. Based on the CDR3 plus reference TRBV15 and TRBJ2-2, the full variable domain is DAMVIQNPRYQVTQFGKPVTLSCSQTLNHNVMYWYQQKSSQAPKLLFHYYDKDFNNEADTPDNFQSRRPNTSFCFLDIRSPGLGDTAMYLCATSRGAGQGAGELFFGEGSRLTVL.

The V gene is TRBV9, the J gene TRBJ2-1, with 7 bases lining up with TRBD1. The germline CDR1 and CDR2 sequences are SGDLS and YYNGEE. V lost 0 bases and J lost 5; bases outside the gene matches: 11. The CDR3 runs to 17 residues. The chain's CDR3 is CASSVGFGPDRDNEQFF. The CDR3 region has the DNA TGTGCCAGCAGCGTAGGTTTTGGACCCGACAGGGACAATGAGCAGTTCTTC.

This clone was counted a single time. The V gene is TRBV7-3, the J gene TRBJ2-1; 11 bases are shared with TRBD1. V lost 5 bases, J lost 8 bases, and 5 bases stayed unmatched. The V gene's germline CDR1 is SGHTA and CDR2 FQGTGA. The CDR3 length is 14 residues. CDR3 sequence: CASSPRTGGDEQFF. CDR3 bases: TGTGCCAGCAGCCCTCGGACAGGGGGCGATGAGCAGTTCTTC. The whole variable domain, filled in from reference TRBV7-3 and TRBJ2-1, reads GAGVSQTPSNKVTEKGKYVELRCDPISGHTALYWYRQSLGQGPEFLIYFQGTGAADDSGLPNDRFFAVRPEGSVSTLKIQRTERGDSAVYLCASSPRTGGDEQFFGPGTRLTVL.

This clone was detected once. This sequence joins TRBV7-9 and TRBJ2-5; 7 positions agree with TRBD2. The CDR3 has 15 residues. Per germline, CDR1 SEHNR and CDR2 FQNEAQ (reference sequence). J was trimmed by 1 base and V by 8 bases; bases with no gene match: 10. The CDR3 loop is CASVRPSGPQETQYF. The CDR3 nucleotides read TGTGCCAGCGTAAGGCCTAGCGGCCCCCAAGAGACCCAGTACTTC.

The chain links TRBV11-2 to TRBJ2-3; D might be TRBD2 (6 bases). Trimming shortened V by 3 bases and J by 4 bases, and 14 bases separated the two germline ends. This CDR3 comprises 15 residues. Germline CDR1 and CDR2: SGHAT and FQNNGV. CDR3 amino acids: CASSFHGRWADTQYF. The CDR3 coding sequence is TGTGCCAGCAGCTTTCACGGGAGATGGGCAGATACGCAGTATTTT.

This chain connects TRBV6-5 to TRBJ2-7; 11 positions agree with TRBD1. The CDR3 covers 15 residues. Looked up from germline, CDR1 is MNHEY and CDR2 is SVGAGI. V was pared by 4 bases and J by 6 bases, with 8 bases of the junction left unmatched. DNA for the CDR3: TGTGCCAGCAGTTCCCGGACAGGGGGCGCGGGCGAGCAGTACTTC. It yields the protein CASSSRTGGAGEQYF.

The chain links TRBV6-5 to TRBJ1-2; possible D gene TRBD1, 5 bases. CDR1 MNHEY and CDR2 SVGAGI come from the germline V gene. CDR3 size: 14 residues. Between the trimmed V and J ends, which lost 0 bases and 4 bases, there was a span of 9 bases. CDR3 loop: CASSYSGDSYGYTF. CDR3 nucleotide sequence: TGTGCCAGCAGTTACTCAGGGGATAGCTATGGCTACACCTTC.

CDR3 amino acids: CASSLVYRRREHSTDTQYF. The DNA for the CDR3 is TGTGCCAGCAGCTTAGTCTACCGGAGGAGGGAGCACAGCACAGATACGCAGTATTTT. The chain uses TRBV7-9 and TRBJ2-3, with a possible D match to TRBD2 (6 bases). There are 19 residues in the CDR3. Germline CDR1 SEHNR, CDR2 FQNEAQ (reference sequence). V lost 1 base and J 0 bases, leaving 20 bases between the germline ends.

The rearrangement links TRBV5-5 to TRBJ1-6; no definite D call. Germline CDR1 and CDR2: SGHKS and YYEKEE (reference sequence). The CDR3 runs to 15 residues. V was shortened by 2 bases and J by 4 bases, with 10 bases between the two germline ends. The chain's CDR3 is CASSFRPVYNSPLHF. Here the CDR3 DNA reads TGTGCCAGCAGCTTCCGTCCGGTTTATAATTCACCCCTCCACTTT.

The sample holds one count of this clone. V and J are TRBV13 and TRBJ2-1, with D possibly being TRBD1 (8 bases). Trimming removed 2 bases at V and 3 bases at J, with 11 bases between. Germline V gives CDR1 PRHDT, CDR2 FYEKMQ (reference sequence). This CDR3 region has 15 residues. The DNA of the CDR3 is TGTGCCAGCAGCTTAACAGGGGGGGGCTACAATGAGCAGTTCTTC. Protein: CASSLTGGGYNEQFF. Filled out from reference TRBV13 and TRBJ2-1, the complete variable domain reads AAGVIQSPRHLIKEKRETATLKCYPIPRHDTVYWYQQGPGQDPQFLISFYEKMQSDKGSIPDRFSAQQFSDYHSELNMSSLELGDSALYFCASSLTGGGYNEQFFGPGTRLTVL.

The chain uses TRBV6-5 and TRBJ1-3, with no clear D. Deletions cut 0 bases from V and 0 bases from J, with 6 bases between. Germline assignment: CDR1 MNHEY and CDR2 SVGAGI. The CDR3 length is 15 residues. The CDR3 DNA reads as TGTGCCAGCAGTTACTCCGCAGGCTCTGGAAACACCATATATTTT. As protein: CASSYSAGSGNTIYF.

The chain carries TRBV27 and TRBJ2-5; the D gene could be TRBD1 or TRBD2 (7 bases each). Germline values: CDR1 MNHEY, CDR2 SMNVEV (reference sequence). V lost 5 bases, J lost 5 bases, and 21 bases lay in between. The CDR3 is made up of 16 amino acids. The CDR3 is CASSPPRGRASETQYF. CDR3 nucleotides: TGTGCCAGCAGTCCTCCCAGGGGGAGGGCCTCGGAGACCCAGTACTTC.

This chain uses TRBV18 with TRBJ1-2, with TRBD1 identical over 10 bases. This CDR3 comprises 14 residues. Germline V gives CDR1 KGHSH, CDR2 LQKENI. V dropped 3 bases and J dropped 4; count of bases not matched to a gene: 2. CDR3 nucleotides: TGTGCCAGCTCACCGGGACAGGGGAGCTATGGCTACACCTTC. It specifies CASSPGQGSYGYTF.

The V and J genes are TRBV18 and TRBJ2-7; TRBD2 might be the D (5 bases). Germline CDR1 is KGHSH and CDR2 is LQKENI. V lost 2 bases, J lost 3 bases, and 11 bases lay in between. The CDR3 has 14 residues. The CDR3 bases are TGTGCCAGCTCACCAGCGGGTGGTTACTACGAGCAGTACTTC. It yields the protein CASSPAGGYYEQYF. Full variable domain (remainder filled in from reference TRBV18 and TRBJ2-7): NAGVMQNPRHLVRRRGQEARLRCSPMKGHSHVYWYRQLPEEGLKFMVYLQKENIIDESGMPKERFSAEFPKEGPSILRIQQVVRGDSAAYFCASSPAGGYYEQYFGPGTRLTVT.